Only a few counts were recorded for the clone carrying this T cell receptor beta chain. What it binds is unknown. This could be a read error, since a much larger clone is one nucleotide away. TCRdb analysed the multiplex PCR reads with MiXCR anew, one entry per CDR3 protein. Of some 170,000 distinct CDR3 sequences in the sample, about 34% are singletons; the top ten hold about 3.8%. The data derive from a study of breast tumors, draining lymph nodes, adjacent tissues. Study conclusions and caveats: Most tumor T cells seemingly derive from lymph node, then expand in tumor. Tumor T cell lymph node origin was a supported hypothesis, not proven. Compared with lymph nodes, tumors were less diverse; compared with nontumor tissue, more. Luminal-like breast cancer showed significantly greater tumor-nontumor repertoire similarity than basal-like breast cancer did.

The lymph nodes were axillary draining lymph nodes from breast cancer patients. This sequence originates from a female donor with breast cancer. Some clones in this sample may be carry-over from other donors' samples. Material for sequencing was axillary lymph node tissue.

The DNA of the CDR3 is TGCAGTGCTCGGGACAGGGGGAACCACACTGAGCAGTTCTTC. Its protein product is CSARDRGNHTEQFF. J is TRBJ2-1 and V is TRBV20-1; TRBD1 agrees at 11 bases. V trimming: 5 bases; J trimming: 9 bases; junction bases outside the gene matches: 9. Looked up from germline, CDR1 is DFQATT and CDR2 is SNEGSKA (reference sequence). The CDR3 spans 14 residues.